Only a few counts were recorded for the clone carrying this T cell receptor (beta chain). Antigen unknown. Donation came from healthy Caucasian individuals in Russia who were aged roughly 6 to 95. With a J-beta primer mix and a sample-barcoded 5' primer, a second PCR ran about 6 to 11 cycles. Each cDNA molecule carried a tag from a template-switch adaptor that contained 12 random nucleotides. TCRdb reprocessed the 5' RACE reads with MiXCR, giving one entry per CDR3 protein. The repertoire holds almost 1 million distinct CDR3 sequences, with just over 50% as singletons. This record comes from a study of blood T cells in healthy people across ages. Whole-study results and caveats: Getting older went along with TCR beta diversity per million T cells dropping roughly linearly.

The CDR3 extends over 14 amino acids. V lost 2 bases, J lost 0 bases, and 8 bases lay in between. Per the germline V gene, CDR1 is MNHEY and CDR2 is SMNVEV (reference sequence). This TCR came from a woman aged 60-70 years in good health. The sequenced sample consisted of blood. This chain connects TRBV27 to TRBJ2-7, with D unclear. CDR3 in amino acids: CASSLVESSYEQYF. CDR3 coding DNA: TGTGCCAGCAGTTTAGTGGAAAGCTCCTACGAGCAGTACTTC.